This T cell receptor beta chain was captured by sequencing in a study of blood T cell repertoires in COVID-19. Study background: The samples span acute and convalescent COVID-19 from the United States, Italy and Spain.

The V gene's germline CDR1 is SGHRS and CDR2 YFSETQ. The CDR3 consists of 14 residues. Trimming cost V 4 bases and J 1 base; bases outside gene matches: 1. Authors' processing steps: The assay estimated nucleated cells by amplifying reference gene primers. Generated by immunoSEQ multiplex PCR, the TCRdb table keeps only in-frame clones and is missing some. Clone size and the V and J calls come from that table; the DNA yielded D and trimming. This table holds under 200,000 clones, roughly 80% found once. The table lists this clone with a count of one. The origin of this receptor is a middle-aged woman with acute or convalescent COVID-19. The sequenced material came from peripheral blood. The V call is TRBV5-1, the J call TRBJ2-5; 10 nucleotides match TRBD2. DNA for the CDR3: TGCGCCAGCAGCAGGACTAGCGGCCAAGAGACCCAGTACTTC. It specifies CASSRTSGQETQYF.